A selection of T cell receptor beta chains follows, all from one sample in a study of blood T cell repertoires in COVID-19. Profiling relied on immunoSEQ multiplex PCR, and the TCRdb table lists in-frame clones only, not all of them. The sample has fewer than 200,000 clones, around 83% seen once. Sequencing used PBMCs or T cells enriched from blood (not recorded which). All receptors come from a woman aged 45-65 years in a cohort exposed to, infected with or recovered from COVID-19 (not recorded which). Both conserved end residues are part of each CDR3. A D gene is named only where the DNA matches it firmly. Clone size is shown for a subset of rows, as once, few, many or a class of expanded clone.

j_gene | abundance | v_gene | d_gene | CDR3aa | CDR3nt
TRBJ1-2 | NA | TRBV7-2 | NA | CASSHGAGLYGYTF | TGTGCCAGCAGCCACGGAGCAGGGCTCTATGGCTACACCTTC
TRBJ1-4 | few | TRBV14 | NA | CASSQDRRGEKLFF | TGTGCCAGCAGCCAAGATCGTCGGGGGGAAAAACTGTTTTTT
TRBJ2-7 | NA | TRBV27 | NA | CASSPGERYYEQYF | TGTGCCAGCAGCCCAGGGGAAAGATACTACGAGCAGTACTTC
TRBJ1-4 | few | TRBV19 | NA | CASGGQATNEKLFF | TGTGCCAGTGGGGGACAAGCAACTAATGAAAAACTGTTTTTT
TRBJ2-5 | NA | TRBV7-3 | TRBD2 | CASSLSGGGVETQYF | TGTGCCAGCAGCTTATCGGGAGGAGGGGTGGAGACCCAGTACTTC
TRBJ2-7 | NA | TRBV5-5 | NA | CASSLILGSEQYF | TGTGCCAGCAGCTTAATACTCGGTAGCGAGCAGTACTTC
TRBJ1-1 | NA | TRBV12-5 | NA | CASALSGNTEAFF | TGTGCTAGTGCCCTATCAGGGAACACTGAAGCTTTCTTT
TRBJ1-2 | NA | TRBV7-2 | NA | CASSLASPVYPPGYTF | TGTGCCAGCAGCTTAGCCTCCCCGGTTTACCCCCCCGGCTACACCTTC
TRBJ1-5 | NA | TRBV2 | NA | CASRYYSNQPQHF | TGTGCCAGCAGATACTATAGCAATCAGCCCCAGCATTTT
TRBJ2-1 | NA | TRBV11-2 | TRBD1 | CASEGQGSYEQFF | TGTGCCAGCGAGGGACAGGGAAGCTATGAGCAGTTCTTC
TRBJ1-6 | few | TRBV5-6 | TRBD1 | CASSWGQGQNSPLHF | TGTGCCAGCAGCTGGGGACAGGGTCAAAATTCACCCCTCCACTTT
TRBJ2-5 | few | TRBV4-2 | NA | CASSQVARGETQYF | TGTGCCAGCAGCCAAGTCGCTAGGGGAGAGACCCAGTACTTC
TRBJ1-2 | NA | TRBV2 | NA | CASSITPGGVEGYTF | TGTGCCAGCAGCATAACCCCCGGGGGAGTAGAGGGCTACACCTTC
TRBJ1-4 | NA | TRBV18 | NA | CASSPRKDGNEKLFF | TGTGCCAGCTCACCGCGAAAAGACGGGAATGAAAAACTGTTTTTT
TRBJ2-7 | NA | TRBV27 | TRBD1 | CASSVDREYEQYF | TGTGCCAGCAGTGTGGACAGGGAGTACGAGCAGTACTTC
TRBJ2-4 | NA | TRBV6-6 | TRBD2 | CASSYSPAGNLIQYF | TGTGCCAGCAGTTACTCACCAGCGGGAAATCTCATTCAGTACTTC
TRBJ2-1 | NA | TRBV24-1 | TRBD2 | CATSDSTRLAGVSYNEQFF | TGTGCCACCAGTGATTCGACCCGACTAGCGGGAGTATCCTACAATGAGCAGTTCTTC
TRBJ1-6 | NA | TRBV5-6 | TRBD1 | CASSPPDRDNSPLHF | TGTGCCAGCAGCCCGCCAGACAGGGACAATTCACCCCTCCACTTT
TRBJ2-5 | NA | TRBV28 | TRBD2 | CASSLHNSGKQETQYF | TGTGCCAGCAGTTTACATAATAGCGGGAAGCAGGAGACCCAGTACTTC
TRBJ2-1 | NA | TRBV28 | TRBD2 | CASSWRGVRNEQFF | TGTGCCAGCAGTTGGCGGGGGGTCAGAAATGAGCAGTTCTTC
TRBJ2-5 | NA | TRBV18 | NA | CASSPSGDQETQYF | TGTGCCAGCTCACCGTCGGGGGATCAAGAGACCCAGTACTTC
TRBJ1-1 | few | TRBV18 | NA | CASSPGPANTEAFF | TGTGCCAGCTCACCAGGGCCCGCGAACACTGAAGCTTTCTTT
TRBJ2-5 | NA | TRBV27 | TRBD2 | CASSRLAVQETQYF | TGTGCCAGCAGCAGACTAGCGGTCCAAGAGACCCAGTACTTC
TRBJ2-7 | few | TRBV25-1 | TRBD2 | CASRSGTSRAFYEQYF | TGTGCCAGCAGAAGCGGGACTAGCCGAGCTTTCTACGAGCAGTACTTC
TRBJ1-6 | NA | TRBV28 | TRBD1 | CASRGPGQGDNSPLHF | TGTGCCAGCAGGGGCCCGGGACAGGGGGATAATTCACCCCTCCACTTT
TRBJ2-3 | NA | TRBV18 | NA | CASSPPVTDTQYF | TGTGCCAGCTCACCACCCGTCACAGATACGCAGTATTTT
TRBJ2-7 | NA | TRBV5-1 | NA | CASSLAVDTYEQYF | TGCGCCAGCAGCTTGGCCGTAGACACCTACGAGCAGTACTTC
TRBJ1-1 | NA | TRBV19 | NA | CASTSRGWDTEAFF | TGTGCCAGTACGAGTCGGGGATGGGACACTGAAGCTTTCTTT
TRBJ1-1 | NA | TRBV28 | NA | CASSTSPGPGVTNTEAFF | TGTGCCAGCAGTACGTCCCCCGGGCCAGGGGTGACGAACACTGAAGCTTTCTTT
TRBJ2-7 | NA | TRBV27 | TRBD2 | CASSLRQGLVQYF | TGTGCCAGCAGTTTGAGGCAGGGACTAGTGCAGTACTTC
TRBJ1-2 | NA | TRBV7-9 | TRBD1 | CASSPSGTVYGYTF | TGTGCCAGCAGCCCCTCCGGGACAGTCTATGGCTACACCTTC
TRBJ1-4 | few | TRBV19 | NA | CASSIPGWSNEKLFF | TGTGCCAGTAGTATCCCAGGATGGTCTAATGAAAAACTGTTTTTT
TRBJ2-2 | few | TRBV4-2 | NA | CASSPSGRGVPGELFF | TGTGCCAGCAGCCCCTCTGGCCGCGGGGTCCCCGGGGAGCTGTTTTTT
TRBJ2-2 | NA | TRBV5-1 | TRBD2 | CASSPGGITGELFF | TGCGCCAGCAGCCCGGGAGGGATCACCGGGGAGCTGTTTTTT
TRBJ2-6 | NA | TRBV4-3 | NA | CASSQVASSGANVLTF | TGCGCCAGCAGCCAAGTAGCGTCTTCTGGGGCCAACGTCCTGACTTTC
TRBJ1-1 | NA | TRBV13 | TRBD1 | CASSSGGTGDYEAFF | TGTGCCAGCAGCTCCGGCGGGACAGGGGATTATGAAGCTTTCTTT
TRBJ2-3 | NA | TRBV7-9 | NA | CASSLVGATDTQYF | TGTGCCAGCAGCTTAGTAGGGGCCACAGATACGCAGTATTTT
TRBJ2-2 | NA | TRBV3-1/TRBV3-2 | TRBD2 | CASSRGLAGFNTGELFF | TGTGCCAGCAGTCGGGGACTAGCGGGATTCAACACCGGGGAGCTGTTTTTT
TRBJ1-2 | NA | TRBV27 | NA | CASSSLDSTNYGYTF | TGTGCCAGCAGTTCCTTAGACAGTACTAACTATGGCTACACCTTC
TRBJ2-7 | NA | TRBV3-1/TRBV3-2 | NA | CASSLPGPRGGEQYF | TGTGCCAGCAGCCTCCCGGGACCCAGGGGAGGGGAGCAGTACTTC
TRBJ1-2 | few | TRBV28 | NA | CASSQGWPVEANYGYTF | TGTGCCAGCAGTCAGGGTTGGCCAGTTGAAGCTAACTATGGCTACACCTTC
TRBJ1-4 | NA | TRBV5-1 | NA | CASRSSGGNEKLFF | TGCGCCAGCAGGTCCAGTGGCGGGAATGAAAAACTGTTTTTT